Each of the 6 T cell receptor beta chains below was sequenced from the same sample in a study of CD8 T cells in Susac syndrome. RNA amounts of roughly 0.45 to 1 ug underwent reverse transcription with random hexamers. MiXCR was run by TCRdb on the immunoSEQ multiplex PCR reads, yielding one entry per CDR3 protein. The sample carries fewer than 150,000 distinct CDR3 sequences, 95% recorded once. Source material: CD8+ T cells from PBMCs. Receptors were obtained from a human donor with Susac syndrome.

The chain joins TRBV12-3 or TRBV12-4 to TRBJ1-1; D is undetermined. The CDR3 extends over 12 amino acids. V lost 6 bases and J 7 bases, leaving 12 bases between the germline ends. CDR3 loop: CASREGGGEAFF. In nucleotides, the CDR3 is TGTGCCAGCAGGGAAGGAGGTGGTGAAGCTTTCTTT.

The chain is built from TRBV4-1 and TRBJ2-1, with no clear D. The germline V and J ends were trimmed by 1 base and 2 bases, with 6 bases remaining between them. CDR3 length: 14 residues. Germline V gene lookup returns CDR1 MGHRA and CDR2 YSYEKL. The CDR3 sequence: CASSQVIAYNEQFF. DNA for the CDR3: TGCGCCAGCAGCCAAGTAATTGCCTACAATGAGCAGTTCTTC.

V is TRBV5-1 and J is TRBJ2-5; D is possibly TRBD2 (5 bases). This CDR3 has 15 amino acids. V shed 4 bases and J shed 5 bases, with 18 bases lying between them. Germline V lookup: CDR1 SGHRS, CDR2 YFSETQ. CDR3 sequence (DNA): TGCGCCAGCAGCCTCGATGGGTCCCGAGGGGAGACCCAGTACTTC. It specifies CASSLDGSRGETQYF.

The chain has TRBV6-1 and TRBJ2-7; possibly TRBD1 for D (6 bases). From germline, CDR1 is MNHNS and CDR2 SASEGT. The V end lost 2 bases, the J end lost 3 bases, and 11 bases lay between the germline ends. The CDR3 is 14 amino acids. DNA for the CDR3: TGTGCCAGCAGTGAACTCGGACAGAGCTACGAGCAGTACTTC. This encodes CASSELGQSYEQYF.

The V call is TRBV9, the J call TRBJ1-1, with TRBD1 identical over 8 bases. CDR1 and CDR2 from the germline V gene are SGDLS and YYNGEE. The V gene end was trimmed by 2 bases and the J gene end by 1 base; junction bases not matched to a gene: 4. CDR3 length equals 15 residues. The CDR3 is CASSVSGTGNTEAFF. DNA for the CDR3: TGTGCCAGCAGCGTTTCCGGGACAGGGAACACTGAAGCTTTCTTT.

V usage is TRBV2 and J usage is TRBJ1-5; D may be TRBD1 (6 bases). Germline CDR1 reads SNHLY; CDR2 reads FYNNEI. The germline V and J ends were trimmed by 7 bases and 1 base, with 11 bases remaining between them. The CDR3 extends over 14 amino acids. The CDR3 region is CASKVTGSNQPQHF. For the CDR3, the DNA is TGTGCCAGCAAGGTCACAGGGAGCAATCAGCCCCAGCATTTT.